This TCR beta chain was observed in a study of identical twins. Whole-study results and caveats: Monozygotic twins shared more out-of-frame TCR alpha than recombination models predicted.

Germline V CDR1 and CDR2: KGHSH, LQKENI. The CDR3 extends over 15 amino acids. Trimming removed 3 bases from V and 4 bases from J; junction bases left unmatched: 2. cDNA molecules carried unique molecular identifiers, and template switching added a universal primer site. TCRdb re-analysed the 5' RACE reads in MiXCR, keeping a single row per CDR3 protein. The table records about 720,000 distinct CDR3 sequences, 8.6% of them present only once. In this sample, this clonotype turned up a few times. Antigen unknown. In addition, the sample was reused for a study of yellow fever vaccine responses in identical twins. As reported in that work: Among the twins, the vaccine T cell response reportedly seemed partly convergent and partly personalized.

The chain links TRBV18 to TRBJ2-3; 12 nucleotides match TRBD2. Sequencing used PBMCs. The source of this sequence is a woman in her late teens or twenties in good health. CDR3 coding DNA: TGTGCCAGCTCACCCCTAGCGGGAGGGGCAGATACGCAGTATTTT. Translating it yields CASSPLAGGADTQYF.